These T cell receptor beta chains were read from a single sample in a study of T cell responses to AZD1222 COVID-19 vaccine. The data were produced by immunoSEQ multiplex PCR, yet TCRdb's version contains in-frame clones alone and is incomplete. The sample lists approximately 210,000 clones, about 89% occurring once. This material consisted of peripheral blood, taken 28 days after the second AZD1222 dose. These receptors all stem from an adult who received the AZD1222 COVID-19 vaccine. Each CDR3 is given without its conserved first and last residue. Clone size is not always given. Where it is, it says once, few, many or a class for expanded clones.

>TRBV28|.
ASSLLTGVSSYNSPLH
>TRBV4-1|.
ASSQGQGPTNEKLF
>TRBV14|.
ASSQSRGPTNEKLF
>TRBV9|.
ASSVGREGRNEQF
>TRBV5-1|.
ASNVNGGPTYEQY
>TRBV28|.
ASSPLSGAILNEQF
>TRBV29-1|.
SVRGRQRTEAF
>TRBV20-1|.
SGGFKNIQY
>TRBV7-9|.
ASSLGSSGQF
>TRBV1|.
TIFREGTMDPEAF
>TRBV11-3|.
ASSRGQQTETQY
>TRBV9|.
ASSARSSVGTDTQY
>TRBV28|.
AIRMKNLNTEAF
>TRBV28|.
ASIPSGHPEKLF
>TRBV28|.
ASISGPSGNQPQH
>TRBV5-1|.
ASRPRGVGGPTTLGNTIY
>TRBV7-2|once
ASSSTFTNEKLF
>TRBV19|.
ASSAVSGGETEAF
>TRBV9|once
ASSEAGSSYEQY
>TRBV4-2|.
ASSQDIRLAGVGVTKNIQY
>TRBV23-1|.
ASSHNDSRGSPLH
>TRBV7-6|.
ASSFSGTGQETQY